The 23 T cell receptor beta chains given below trace back to one sample, sequenced in a study of blood T cell repertoires in COVID-19. TCRdb's table, derived via immunoSEQ multiplex PCR, lists solely in-frame clones and lacks some. The sample lists around 81,000 clones; around four fifths were seen once. Sample: peripheral blood. Receptors were obtained from a man aged 45-65 years with acute or convalescent COVID-19.

The chain recombines TRBV19 with TRBJ2-1; weak D call: TRBD2 (6 bases). The CDR3 is 14 amino acids. Trimming stripped 7 bases from V and 14 bases from J, with 24 bases between. Per the germline V gene, CDR1 is LNHDA and CDR2 is SQIVND (reference sequence). The CDR3 reads CASKAGQASSREFF. In DNA form, the CDR3 reads TGTGCCAGTAAGGCGGGGCAAGCGAGCAGCAGGGAGTTCTTC. The whole variable domain, remainder taken from reference TRBV19 and TRBJ2-1, is DGGITQSPKYLFRKEGQNVTLSCEQNLNHDAMYWYRQDPGQGLRLIYYSQIVNDFQKGDIAEGYSVSREKKESFPLTVTSAQKNPTAFYLCASKAGQASSREFFGPGTRLTVL.

The rearrangement joins TRBV9 to TRBJ2-3; D possibly corresponds to TRBD2 (5 bases). The CDR3 has 18 amino acids. In germline, CDR1 is SGDLS, CDR2 YYNGEE. V gave up 3 bases and J gave up 1 base, with 21 bases separating them. The CDR3, as DNA: TGTGCCAGCAGCGGAGAAGGACGGGATACCTGGGGCACAGATACGCAGTATTTT. Protein sequence: CASSGEGRDTWGTDTQYF.

CDR3 protein: CASSYTGENGYTF. DNA of the CDR3: TGTGCCAGCAGCTATACAGGGGAGAATGGCTACACCTTC. The chain uses TRBV6-5 and TRBJ1-2; 7 nucleotides line up with TRBD1. With V trimmed by 6 bases and J by 6 bases, 7 bases remained unmatched. Germline V gene data show CDR1 as MNHEY and CDR2 as SVGAGI. The CDR3 sequence is 13 residues long.

CDR3 in DNA: TGTGCCAGCAGTGAAGCCGGGACTAGCGGGGGGTCCCGCCTTACGCAGTATTTT. It yields the protein CASSEAGTSGGSRLTQYF. This chain links TRBV2 with TRBJ2-3; 15 nucleotides line up with TRBD2. CDR3 length: 18 amino acids. Looked up from germline, CDR1 is SNHLY and CDR2 is FYNNEI. After removal of 0 bases from V and 8 bases from J, the junction contained 9 bases not matched to a gene.

The chain uses TRBV24-1 and TRBJ1-5; TRBD1 is a possible D gene (6 bases). The germline V gene has CDR1 KGHDR and CDR2 SFDVKD. This CDR3 comprises 15 residues. V lost 4 bases and J 4 bases, leaving 13 bases between the germline ends. The chain's CDR3 is CATSESGTLNQPQHF. The CDR3 nucleotides are TGTGCCACCAGTGAATCCGGGACACTTAATCAGCCCCAGCATTTT.

The chain employs TRBV6-6 and TRBJ2-5; 7 positions agree with TRBD1. The V gene's germline CDR1 is MNHNY and CDR2 SVGAGI (reference sequence). The length of the CDR3 is 13 residues. V lost 5 bases, J lost 2 bases, and 2 bases stayed unmatched. The CDR3 sequence is CASSRQGQETQYF. In nucleotides, the CDR3 is TGTGCCAGCAGTCGACAGGGACAAGAGACCCAGTACTTC.

This chain uses TRBV3-1 (or the pseudogene TRBV3-2) with TRBJ2-7; a weak D match, TRBD1 (5 bases). The CDR3 is 15 amino acids. CDR1 is LGHDT and CDR2 is YNNKEL in the germline V gene (reference sequence). V shed 1 base and J shed 3 bases, with 13 bases lying between them. In DNA, the CDR3 is TGTGCCAGCAGCCAAGGGGGCCAGTGGATCTACGAGCAGTACTTC. This sequence encodes CASSQGGQWIYEQYF.

This chain links TRBV6-5 with TRBJ2-7; 13 positions match TRBD2. This CDR3 has 15 amino acids. Germline loops: CDR1 MNHEY, CDR2 SVGAGI. V was clipped by 6 bases and J by 3 bases; unmatched bases: 5. As DNA, the CDR3 is TGTGCCAGCAGGAGCGGACTAGCGGGAGACTACGAGCAGTACTTC. Protein product: CASRSGLAGDYEQYF.

The rearrangement links TRBV10-3 to TRBJ1-5, with 7 bases fitting TRBD1. This CDR3 region has 15 residues. V shed 3 bases and J 1 base; nucleotides not matched to a gene: 3. CDR1 and CDR2 (germline): ENHRY, SYGVKD. The CDR3 coding sequence is TGTGCCATCAGTGATGGAGGGGGCAGCAATCAGCCCCAGCATTTT. Translating gives CAISDGGGSNQPQHF.

The V and J genes are TRBV7-9 and TRBJ2-1; TRBD2 matches at 9 bases. CDR3 length: 13 amino acids. From germline, CDR1 is SEHNR and CDR2 FQNEAQ (reference sequence). V lost 5 bases to trimming and J lost 9 bases; unmatched junction nucleotides: 5. The CDR3 here is CASSPGTSLEQFF. The CDR3 DNA follows: TGTGCCAGCAGCCCAGGGACTAGCCTTGAGCAGTTCTTC.

The chain combines TRBV28 with TRBJ2-7, with TRBD1 matching over 8 bases. The CDR3 contains 15 residues. Germline V gene data show CDR1 as MDHEN and CDR2 as SYDVKM. After removal of 5 bases from V and 1 base from J, the junction contained 7 bases not matched to a gene. The CDR3 DNA reads TGTGCCAGCAGTCTGACAGGGGCTGATTCCTACGAGCAGTACTTC. This translates into CASSLTGADSYEQYF.

This clone was counted between two and nine times. This rearrangement joins TRBV19 to TRBJ2-3; a possible D gene is TRBD1 (5 bases). V gave up 9 bases and J gave up 4 bases, with 14 bases separating them. Germline CDR1 reads LNHDA; CDR2 reads SQIVND (reference sequence). This CDR3 has 13 residues. CDR3 sequence: CASRVAGADTQYF. Here the CDR3 DNA reads TGTGCCAGCAGGGTCGCTGGGGCAGATACGCAGTATTTT.

The rearrangement uses TRBV6-5 and TRBJ1-2, with 7 nucleotides matching TRBD1. The CDR3 has 13 amino acids. V was pared by 6 bases and J by 2 bases, with 3 bases of the junction left unmatched. The germline V gene has CDR1 MNHEY and CDR2 SVGAGI. The CDR3 sequence is CASRSQGNYGYTF. The CDR3 DNA reads TGTGCCAGCAGGTCACAGGGGAACTATGGCTACACCTTC.

The chain employs TRBV5-1 and TRBJ2-7; D gene unclear. With 0 bases removed from V and 0 bases from J, the gap between germline ends came to 7 bases. The CDR3 loop spans 14 amino acids. Germline V gene lookup returns CDR1 SGHRS and CDR2 YFSETQ. The CDR3 spells CASSLDKPSYEQYF. The DNA for the CDR3 is TGCGCCAGCAGCTTGGACAAACCCTCCTACGAGCAGTACTTC. Full variable domain (rest looked up from reference TRBV5-1 and TRBJ2-7): KAGVTQTPRYLIKTRGQQVTLSCSPISGHRSVSWYQQTPGQGLQFLFEYFSETQRNKGNFPGRFSGRQFSNSRSEMNVSTLELGDSALYLCASSLDKPSYEQYFGPGTRLTVT.

The CDR3, as DNA: TGTGCCATCAGTGATAGCGGGACCATCACAGATACGCAGTATTTT. Its translation is CAISDSGTITDTQYF. This sequence joins TRBV10-3 and TRBJ2-3; 8 positions agree with TRBD2. Germline V gene data show CDR1 as ENHRY and CDR2 as SYGVKD. The CDR3 is 15 amino acids. V dropped 3 bases and J dropped 2; count of bases not matched to a gene: 4.

The J gene is TRBJ2-3, the V gene TRBV10-2, with D unclear. With 10 bases removed from V and 3 bases from J, the gap between germline ends came to 14 bases. CDR1 and CDR2 from the germline V gene are WSHSY and SAAADI. This CDR3 is 13 amino acids long. CDR3 residues: CATRVMNTDTQYF. CDR3 DNA sequence: TGCGCCACCCGGGTAATGAATACAGATACGCAGTATTTT.

The chain is built from TRBV18 and TRBJ1-5, with a weak D call TRBD1 (5 bases). V was shortened by 6 bases and J by 5 bases, with 8 bases between the two germline ends. CDR3 size: 12 residues. The germline V gene encodes CDR1 KGHSH and CDR2 LQKENI. The CDR3 DNA reads as TGTGCCAGCTCCACAGGAGATCAGCCCCAGCATTTT. This sequence encodes CASSTGDQPQHF.

This clone was seen a single time. The chain couples TRBV24-1 to TRBJ2-6, with TRBD1 matching over 9 bases. Germline V lookup: CDR1 KGHDR, CDR2 SFDVKD. The CDR3 sequence is 17 residues long. J gave up 2 bases and V 3 bases, and 4 bases lay outside the gene matches. CDR3 nucleotide sequence: TGTGCCACCAGTGATGCCGGGACAGGGCCTGGGGCCAACGTCCTGACTTTC. Translated, it gives CATSDAGTGPGANVLTF.

This clone was detected only a few times. CDR3 protein: CASGERDTVPLNTEAFF. The DNA for the CDR3 is TGTGCCAGCGGAGAACGGGACACAGTTCCCTTGAACACTGAAGCTTTCTTT. The chain couples TRBV7-9 to TRBJ1-1; the D gene is possibly TRBD1 (6 bases). This CDR3 comprises 17 residues. The V end lost 8 bases, the J end lost 0 bases, and 22 bases lay between the germline ends. In germline, CDR1 is SEHNR, CDR2 FQNEAQ (reference sequence).

V and J are TRBV12-3 or TRBV12-4 and TRBJ1-2; D is unclear. V was pared by 3 bases and J by 2 bases, with 7 bases between. This CDR3 spans 13 amino acids. The CDR3, as DNA: TGTGCCAGCAGTTTGGCTCCAAACTATGGCTACACCTTC. The encoded protein is CASSLAPNYGYTF.

A few counts support this clone. J is TRBJ2-7 and V is TRBV30; TRBD1 matches at 7 bases. There are 12 residues in the CDR3. Germline loops: CDR1 GTSNPN, CDR2 SVGIG (reference sequence). The V gene end was trimmed by 0 bases and the J gene end by 4 bases; junction bases not matched to a gene: 0. The CDR3 spells CAWSVQGYEQYF. CDR3 sequence (DNA): TGTGCCTGGAGTGTACAGGGGTACGAGCAGTACTTC. The whole variable domain, remainder taken from reference TRBV30 and TRBJ2-7, is SQTIHQWPATLVQPVGSPLSLECTVEGTSNPNLYWYRQAAGRGLQLLFYSVGIGQISSEVPQNLSASRPQDRQFILSSKKLLLSDSGFYLCAWSVQGYEQYFGPGTRLTVT.

The chain combines TRBV5-1 with TRBJ2-7; TRBD2 agrees at 13 bases. The germline gives CDR1 SGHRS, CDR2 YFSETQ. The CDR3 is 14 residues long. Unmatched junction bases numbered 1, after V lost 3 bases and J lost 4 bases. CDR3 nucleotide sequence: TGCGCCAGCAGCTGGACTAGCGGGAGTTACGAGCAGTACTTC. This encodes CASSWTSGSYEQYF.

The gene calls are TRBV1 and TRBJ2-7; TRBD1 was called by the table and not checked on the DNA. TRBV1 is a documented pseudogene. The CDR3 has 13 amino acids. CDR3 loop: CTSKTGGYYEQYF. As DNA, the CDR3 is TGCACCAGCAAGACAGGAGGTTACTACGAGCAGTACTTC.